This TCR beta chain comes out of a study of CD8 T cells in ankylosing spondylitis. General study results and limits: Some of these motif variants have turned up before, in reports on reactive arthritis synovial fluid and blood. A TCR beta motif of fewer than 10 highly homologous variants seemed to mark ankylosing spondylitis blood.

Regarding this clonotype: As yet, its antigen is unknown.

V was clipped by 0 bases and J by 2 bases; unmatched bases: 3. CDR1 and CDR2 from the germline V gene are LGHNA and YSLEER. This CDR3 contains 16 residues. Quantitative 5'-RACE with molecular barcodes produced the TCR beta libraries. TCRdb fed the 5' RACE reads into MiXCR, producing one record per CDR3 protein. The repertoire holds almost 400,000 distinct CDR3 sequences, with about a fifth as singletons. The sequenced sample consisted of blood, either unsorted or a sorted T cell fraction (not recorded which). The TCR originated in a male donor with ankylosing spondylitis. V is TRBV4-3 and J is TRBJ2-5; TRBD2 matches at 10 bases. The CDR3 region has the DNA TGCGCCAGCAGCCAAGATGTAGCGGGAGGACAAGAGACCCAGTACTTC. Protein sequence: CASSQDVAGGQETQYF.